Listed here are 32 T cell receptor beta chains from one sample, sequenced in a study of T cells in Graves' hyperthyroidism and ophthalmopathy (dated 2019 in TCRdb). Library prep was done by multiplex PCR. The run used an Illumina HiSeq 2000. Amplification of TCR beta CDR3 regions was carried out from RNA transcripts. A first-round RT-PCR of the TCR CDR3 used the HTBI primer set with the Qiagen OneStep RT-PCR kit. In TCRdb, the public reads were trimmed at Q25 with fastp and aligned with MiXCR, with productive beta chains retained. Rows are combined by CDR3 protein, so each entry shows the most common genes and DNA. This sample holds about 360,000 distinct CDR3 sequences; around 13% were observed only once. Roughly 9.2% of the sample goes to the ten largest clones. Sequencing used blood. Receptors were obtained from a woman in her late teens or twenties with Graves' hyperthyroidism.

This clonotype has a handful of counts. J is TRBJ1-2 and V is TRBV7-9; D is undetermined. The V gene's germline CDR1 is SEHNR and CDR2 FQNEAQ (reference sequence). The germline V and J ends were trimmed by 1 base and 3 bases, with 9 bases remaining between them. CDR3 length equals 14 residues. The CDR3 is CASSLEGFYYGYTF. The CDR3 coding sequence is TGTGCCAGCAGCTTAGAGGGCTTCTACTATGGCTACACCTTC.

This clonotype was counted many times. The DNA for the CDR3 is TGCAGTGCTAGAAATGCCGGGTCCGCTGAAGCTTTCTTT. Translating gives CSARNAGSAEAFF. The rearrangement uses TRBV20-1 and TRBJ1-1; no firm D call. Germline CDR1 DFQATT, CDR2 SNEGSKA (reference sequence). The CDR3 runs to 13 residues. V gave up 2 bases and J gave up 6 bases, with 13 bases separating them.

Points on this clonotype: A much larger clone differs by one base, so this may be a read error. This chain joins TRBV5-1 and TRBJ2-7; D is perhaps TRBD1 (5 bases). Germline V gene lookup returns CDR1 SGHRS and CDR2 YFSETQ. The V and J ends lost 1 base and 0 bases respectively, with 11 bases between them. The CDR3 loop spans 15 amino acids. CDR3 sequence (DNA): TGCGCCAGCAGCTTGACTTGGGGCAGCTCCTACGAGCAGTACTTC. Protein: CASSLTWGSSYEQYF. The whole variable domain, filled in from reference TRBV5-1 and TRBJ2-7, reads KAGVTQTPRYLIKTRGQQVTLSCSPISGHRSVSWYQQTPGQGLQFLFEYFSETQRNKGNFPGRFSGRQFSNSRSEMNVSTLELGDSALYLCASSLTWGSSYEQYFGPGTRLTVT.

The genes are TRBV7-2 and TRBJ1-6; tentatively, D is TRBD1 (5 bases). Germline CDR1 SGHTA, CDR2 FQGNSA. Trimming cost V 1 base and J 5 bases, with 18 bases left between them. This CDR3 spans 18 amino acids. The CDR3 DNA reads as TGTGCCAGCAGCTTAGGGTTTGACTCTGGGGGACATAATTCACCCCTCCACTTT. Translated: CASSLGFDSGGHNSPLHF.

This clonotype was found many times. The rearrangement uses TRBV30 and TRBJ2-7, with a tentative D call TRBD1 (5 bases). The CDR3 length is 14 residues. Germline lookup yields CDR1 GTSNPN and CDR2 SVGIG (reference sequence). V lost 5 bases and J 2 bases, leaving 16 bases between the germline ends. CDR3 DNA sequence: TGTGCCTGGTCCCAGGGTAACCCTCCCTACGAGCAGTACTTC. Amino acids: CAWSQGNPPYEQYF.

This clonotype has a count of ten or more. The V call is TRBV3-1, the J call TRBJ1-2, with unresolved D. Trimming took off 0 bases at V and 4 bases at J, with 6 bases between the two ends. CDR3 length equals 13 residues. Germline lookup yields CDR1 LGHDT and CDR2 YNNKEL (reference sequence). The CDR3, as DNA: TGTGCCAGCAGCCAAGAAGGCAGCTATGGCTACACCTTC. Encoded protein: CASSQEGSYGYTF. Together with reference TRBV3-1 and TRBJ1-2, the CDR3 gives the full variable domain: DTAVSQTPKYLVTQMGNDKSIKCEQNLGHDTMYWYKQDSKKFLKIMFSYNNKELIINETVPNRFSPKSPDKAHLNLHINSLELGDSAVYFCASSQEGSYGYTFGSGTRLTVV.

There are many counts of this clonotype. The chain combines TRBV5-1 with TRBJ1-1; D possibly corresponds to TRBD1 (6 bases). The CDR3 runs 15 residues. Germline V lookup: CDR1 SGHRS, CDR2 YFSETQ. With 0 bases removed from V and 4 bases from J, the gap between germline ends came to 13 bases. CDR3 amino acids: CASSLVLDRGTEAFF. The CDR3 nucleotides read TGCGCCAGCAGCTTGGTTCTGGACAGAGGCACTGAAGCTTTCTTT.

This clonotype was seen a handful of times. The chain joins TRBV20-1 to TRBJ2-3; D may be TRBD2 (6 bases). The germline gives CDR1 DFQATT, CDR2 SNEGSKA (reference sequence). The CDR3 has 14 residues. V lost 2 bases and J lost 2, with 11 bases in between. CDR3 DNA sequence: TGCAGTGCTAGAACCGGGAGCAACACAGATACGCAGTATTTT. This gives the protein CSARTGSNTDTQYF.

This clonotype appeared a few times. The CDR3 bases are TGTGCCAGCAGTTCCCCTGGGATACCTCTTAGTGTAGGGCAGTACTTC. This translates into CASSSPGIPLSVGQYF. The chain recombines TRBV28 with TRBJ2-7, with D unresolved. Germline lookup yields CDR1 MDHEN and CDR2 SYDVKM. The V end lost 4 bases, the J end lost 9 bases, and 25 bases lay between the germline ends. The CDR3 length is 16 residues.

This clonotype has at least ten counts. This chain joins TRBV5-8 and TRBJ2-5, with 8 bases identical to TRBD1. CDR1 is SGHTS and CDR2 is YDEGEE in the germline V gene. The CDR3 covers 17 residues. V lost 2 bases and J lost 5; bases outside the gene matches: 14. CDR3 amino acids: CASSFSGQGTILETQYF. The CDR3 DNA follows: TGTGCCAGCAGCTTTTCCGGACAGGGAACCATATTGGAGACCCAGTACTTC.

This clonotype has at least ten counts. The chain carries TRBV24-1 and TRBJ2-2; TRBD1 matches 7 bases. The CDR3 covers 13 residues. Germline CDR1 is KGHDR and CDR2 is SFDVKD. J lost 10 bases, V lost 3 bases, and 4 bases had no gene match. The CDR3 coding sequence is TGTGCCACCAGTGATCACAGGGGCGAGGAGCTGTTTTTT. As protein: CATSDHRGEELFF.

This clonotype was recorded many times. The genes are TRBV7-3 and TRBJ2-1, with TRBD2 identical over 8 bases. The CDR3 has 15 residues. Germline V gene lookup returns CDR1 SGHTA and CDR2 FQGTGA. With V trimmed by 4 bases and J by 2 bases, 4 bases remained unmatched. DNA for the CDR3: TGTGCCAGCAGCTCGGGACTAGACCCCTACAATGAGCAGTTCTTC. This translates into CASSSGLDPYNEQFF.

The table lists this clonotype with many counts. This chain links TRBV28 with TRBJ1-5; a weak D match, TRBD1 (6 bases). Germline values: CDR1 MDHEN, CDR2 SYDVKM. Trimming pared 2 bases from V and 3 bases from J, leaving 8 bases between. This CDR3 comprises 14 residues. CDR3 sequence reads: CASSLAGDNQPQHF. For the CDR3, the DNA is TGTGCCAGCAGTTTAGCAGGGGACAATCAGCCCCAGCATTTT.

This clonotype was observed at least ten times. The chain has TRBV24-1 and TRBJ2-3; TRBD1 agrees at 10 bases. Losses at the gene ends were 6 bases for V and 3 bases for J; bases not matched to a gene: 2. This CDR3 has 14 amino acids. In germline, CDR1 is KGHDR, CDR2 SFDVKD. The CDR3 DNA follows: TGTGCCACCAGTCCGGGACAGGGGACAGATACGCAGTATTTT. Translating gives CATSPGQGTDTQYF.

Concerning this clonotype itself: Being one base from a much bigger clone, this may be a read error. This chain connects TRBV20-1 to TRBJ1-1; tentatively, D is TRBD1 (6 bases). CDR3 length: 14 amino acids. CDR1 is DFQATT and CDR2 is SNEGSKA in the germline V gene (reference sequence). Trimming took 8 bases from V and 1 from J, leaving 17 bases between them. The CDR3 DNA sequence: TGCAGTACTACGGGGGGGCGCCGGAACACTGAAGCTTTCTTT. Amino acids: CSTTGGRRNTEAFF.

This clonotype was seen repeatedly, ten times or more. This sequence joins TRBV3-1 and TRBJ2-1; D is unclear. Germline-derived CDR1 and CDR2 are LGHDT and YNNKEL (reference sequence). The length of the CDR3 is 12 residues. V lost 2 bases, J lost 6 bases, and 5 bases lay in between. The CDR3 DNA reads TGTGCCAGCAGCCAAAGCAGCAATGAGCAGTTCTTC. Protein product: CASSQSSNEQFF.

This clonotype was counted many times. The chain couples TRBV6-2 or TRBV6-3 to TRBJ1-2; TRBD1 might be the D (6 bases). This CDR3 is built from 15 residues. Germline CDR1 is MNHEY and CDR2 is SVGEGT. V gave up 6 bases and J gave up 4 bases, with 18 bases separating them. The CDR3 region is CASSRRETGIYGYTF. In DNA form, the CDR3 reads TGTGCCAGCAGCCGCCGAGAAACAGGGATCTATGGCTACACCTTC.

This clonotype was detected ten times or more. The chain combines TRBV11-2 with TRBJ1-4; 7 bases are a match to TRBD1. Trimming took 5 bases from V and 6 from J; bases not matched to a gene: 15. Looked up from germline, CDR1 is SGHAT and CDR2 is FQNNGV. This CDR3 has 17 amino acids. DNA for the CDR3: TGTGCCAGCAGCCCTTTAGCCTGGACAGGATGGGATGAAAAACTGTTTTTT. Translated: CASSPLAWTGWDEKLFF.

This clonotype was observed many times. The chain employs TRBV12-3 or TRBV12-4 and TRBJ2-3, with TRBD2 matching over 7 bases. V was clipped by 3 bases and J by 6 bases; unmatched bases: 6. The CDR3 length is 14 residues. CDR3 sequence (DNA): TGTGCCAGCAGTTTTGGCGGGAGAGGTGATACGCAGTATTTT. The encoded protein is CASSFGGRGDTQYF.

This clonotype was counted at least ten times. This chain links TRBV6-2 or TRBV6-3 with TRBJ2-2; D is possibly TRBD2 (5 bases). V was clipped by 6 bases and J by 0 bases, with 11 bases between them. Germline V gene sequence: CDR1 MNHEY, CDR2 SVGEGT. The CDR3 totals 15 residues. The CDR3 region is CASSQPAANTGELFF. The CDR3 region has the DNA TGTGCCAGCAGCCAACCAGCGGCGAACACCGGGGAGCTGTTTTTT.

At least ten counts were recorded for this clonotype. The chain employs TRBV30 and TRBJ2-1, with TRBD1 identical over 9 bases. From germline, CDR1 is GTSNPN and CDR2 SVGIG (reference sequence). The length of the CDR3 is 14 residues. V was clipped by 4 bases and J by 7 bases; unmatched bases: 8. The CDR3 nucleotides are TGTGCCTGGACCCCGGGACAGGGTTGGAATGAGCAGTTCTTC. Its translation is CAWTPGQGWNEQFF.

Comments on this clonotype: Just one base apart from a much larger clone, this may be a read error. This chain connects TRBV20-1 to TRBJ1-2; 7 bases map to TRBD1. Trimming cost V 3 bases and J 3 bases; bases outside gene matches: 4. Per the germline V gene, CDR1 is DFQATT and CDR2 is SNEGSKA (reference sequence). The CDR3 is made up of 13 amino acids. CDR3 sequence: CSASRGTDYGYTF. The CDR3 region has the DNA TGCAGTGCTAGCCGTGGGACAGACTATGGCTACACCTTC.

Concerning this clonotype itself: A clone one base away is much larger, so this may be a read error. The CDR3 carries no conserved terminal phenylalanine or tryptophan, so it likely arises from a read error. The genes are TRBV27 and TRBJ1-6, with D possibly TRBD1 on 5 matching bases. The CDR3 totals 13 residues. Germline lookup yields CDR1 MNHEY and CDR2 SMNVEV (reference sequence). Trimming stripped 0 bases from V and 13 bases from J, with 10 bases between. The CDR3 DNA reads as TGTGCCAGCAGTTTATCGCGGGGCTCTCCCCTCCACCTT. Translated: CASSLSRGSPLHL.

The table lists this clonotype with many counts. This chain joins TRBV6-1 and TRBJ2-3, with D perhaps matching TRBD1 (5 bases). Trimming pared 6 bases from V and 1 base from J, leaving 11 bases between. The length of the CDR3 is 14 residues. Per germline, CDR1 MNHNS and CDR2 SASEGT. CDR3 amino acids: CASRGREGTDTQYF. The CDR3 region has the DNA TGTGCCAGCAGGGGCAGGGAAGGCACAGATACGCAGTATTTT.

This clonotype appeared many times. The rearrangement joins TRBV6-5 to TRBJ2-1, with a weak D call TRBD2 (6 bases). The CDR3 extends over 15 amino acids. In germline, CDR1 is MNHEY, CDR2 SVGAGI. Trimming stripped 2 bases from V and 7 bases from J, with 15 bases between. DNA of the CDR3: TGTGCCAGCAGTTACCCGATCATTGGGGGGAATGAGCAGTTCTTC. Protein sequence: CASSYPIIGGNEQFF.

This clonotype was detected ten times or more. This chain joins TRBV28 and TRBJ2-1, with 9 bases fitting TRBD2. From germline, CDR1 is MDHEN and CDR2 SYDVKM. The CDR3 consists of 16 residues. The V and J ends lost 5 bases and 8 bases, in that order; junction bases with no gene match: 13. CDR3: CASSQASSGGSDEQFF. In nucleotides, the CDR3 is TGTGCCAGCAGTCAGGCAAGTAGCGGGGGTTCGGATGAGCAGTTCTTC.

The table lists this clonotype with many counts. The chain links TRBV9 to TRBJ2-5, with 8 bases identical to TRBD2. CDR1 and CDR2 (germline): SGDLS, YYNGEE. After removal of 7 bases from V and 4 bases from J, the junction contained 12 bases not matched to a gene. CDR3 length equals 15 residues. CDR3 sequence reads: CASGREGSQLETQYF. CDR3 bases: TGTGCCAGCGGCCGGGAGGGGTCCCAATTAGAGACCCAGTACTTC.

Turning to this clonotype: A read error may be the cause here, since a much bigger clone is one base away. CDR3: CASSQGGSGEKLSF. Written as DNA, the CDR3 is TGTGCCAGCAGCCAAGGGGGGAGTGGGGAAAAACTGTCTTTT. This chain links TRBV3-1 with TRBJ1-4; maybe TRBD1 (5 bases). Germline V gene data show CDR1 as LGHDT and CDR2 as YNNKEL (reference sequence). CDR3 length: 14 residues.

This clonotype has a count of ten or more. This chain links TRBV6-2 or TRBV6-3 with TRBJ2-1, with D possibly being TRBD2 (5 bases). V shed 2 bases and J shed 2 bases, with 7 bases lying between them. The CDR3 extends over 14 amino acids. The germline gives CDR1 MNHEY, CDR2 SVGEGT. CDR3 nucleotide sequence: TGTGCCAGCAGTTACAGGGAGCCCTACAATGAGCAGTTCTTC. Translating it yields CASSYREPYNEQFF.

The sample holds many counts of this clonotype. CDR3 bases: TGTGCCAGCAGCCCCCAGGGAAATGAGCAGTTCTTC. Its translation is CASSPQGNEQFF. The chain uses TRBV5-6 and TRBJ2-1; D may be TRBD1 (5 bases). V was pared by 4 bases and J by 7 bases, with 9 bases between. CDR3 length: 12 residues. Germline CDR1 reads SGHDT; CDR2 reads YYEEEE.

This clonotype occurred many times. V is TRBV29-1 and J is TRBJ2-3, with 8 positions matching TRBD2. CDR1 is SQVTM and CDR2 is ANQGSEA in the germline V gene. With 1 base clipped from V and 4 bases from J, the junction kept 7 bases outside the gene matches. The CDR3 runs 15 residues. CDR3 amino acids: CSVEADGGAPDTQYF. Written as DNA, the CDR3 is TGCAGCGTTGAAGCGGACGGGGGGGCCCCAGATACGCAGTATTTT.

V and J are TRBV19 and TRBJ2-3; the match to TRBD2 covers 8 bases. V shed 3 bases, J shed 3 bases, and the junction held 17 bases outside the gene matches. The CDR3 runs 19 residues. CDR1 and CDR2 from the germline V gene are LNHDA and SQIVND (reference sequence). The DNA of the CDR3 is TGTGCCAGTAGTATGGACCGGCCATTAGCGGGGCTAGGAACAGATACGCAGTATTTT. Protein product: CASSMDRPLAGLGTDTQYF.